This record concerns one T cell receptor beta chain sequence. Only a few counts were recorded for this clonotype. What antigen it recognizes has not been identified. No base qualities exist here, and no much larger clone lies one base off it. The library came from 5' RACE. Sequencing used an Illumina HiSeq 2000. A universal primer binding site was added through template switching, and the final cDNA carried a unique molecular identifier so that TCR cDNA molecules could be counted accurately. Specific primers in the conserved constant-segment region were used to synthesize first-strand cDNA for TCR alpha and beta chains. To control for contamination, every cDNA library was double barcoded, receiving both a SMART-Mk sample barcode and Illumina barcodes. TruSeq adapter sequences and Illumina sample barcodes were added in two successive PCR steps. Sequencing of the TCR alpha and beta cDNA libraries was done on the Illumina HiSeq platform using custom primers. As for the authors' bioinformatics: Unique molecular identifiers were extracted from raw reads with MiGEC, and CDR3 positions were determined with MiXCR. For each individual, recombination models were inferred using an EM algorithm with the repgenHMM and IGoR tools. Shared clonotypes were analyzed with the tcR package in R, and sharing was normalized by the product of cloneset sizes. To study raw recombination free of thymic and clonal selection effects, out-of-frame nonproductive sequences were analyzed. Clones were called with MiXCR by TCRdb after fastp trimmed the public reads at Q25, and only in-frame beta chains were retained. Each entry merges the rows of one CDR3 protein and shows their most common DNA and genes. None of the V and J calls come from the authors' own analysis; TCRdb made them. The sample table contains about 190,000 distinct CDR3 sequences; only one count was recorded for approximately 15% of them. 35% to 45% of the sample comes from the top ten.

From cysteine to phenylalanine, the CDR3 is 14 amino acids long. The only DNA kept is the CDR3, 42 bases in frame from the first base. V sheds 4 bases and J sheds 4 bases, leaving 15 bases between their ends. Sequences SGHRS (CDR1) and YFSETQ (CDR2) are obtained from the germline V gene. Every donor was a healthy Caucasian. Three pairs of female monozygotic twins, all aged roughly 18 to 30 years, made up the twin cohort. CD4+ and CD8+ T cell populations were isolated with positive isolation kits from Invitrogen. The sample comes from a study of identical twins (TCRdb year 2016). With regard to the full study: TCR alpha and beta repertoires from monozygotic twins, unrelated adults of various ages and cord blood were deep-sequenced to test whether fetal clonotypes persist. Replicate twin experiments were performed at different times using different library preparation protocols to rule out contamination.

Findings and caveats that apply to the study as a whole: Abundant cord blood beta clonotypes carried fewer insertions; young adult naive repertoires showed a weaker similar trend, while memory repertoires showed none. Compared with coincidental sharing between unrelated individuals, out-of-frame TCR alpha sequences shared between twins showed an excess of sequences with low generation probability. In monozygotic twins, recombination models systematically underestimated out-of-frame TCR alpha sharing, but the models matched the sharing seen between unrelated individuals. Because the same donors could not be followed over many years, the conclusions depended on cross-sectional statistical analysis. In beta out-of-frame sequences, excess twin sharing was weaker, because having fewer shared sequences lowered the signal-to-noise ratio. Zero-insertion analyses could be partly confounded by invariant T cells such as MAIT and iNKT, although diverse VJ usage argued against such confounding for most clonotypes.

This same sample was also part of a study on T cells expressing NK-cell markers. Per that second paper: Three sorted T-cell subsets (CD3+CD56+NKG2C+, CD3+CD56+NKG2C- and CD3+CD56-NKG2C+) from about 8 donors had their TCR beta-chain repertoires profiled. Among the eight sequenced donors, only one was HCMV-seronegative, while the other seven were HCMV-seropositive. To restrict sorting to alphabetaTCR-expressing T cells, an anti-gammadeltaTCR antibody was added in several experiments. In six donors, the dominant CD3+CD56+NKG2C+ clonotypes were among the top 10 CD8+ clonotypes and accounted for about 1.0-7.5% of CD8+ T cells. Those dominant clonotypes were again the most abundant among CD3+CD56-NKG2C+ cells in several donors, at roughly 25-65%. Whether the expanded NKG2C-expressing T cell clones were specific for HCMV antigens was left unclear. The eight sequenced donors were randomly selected healthy volunteers, three men and five women. A commercial ELISA kit detecting HCMV-specific IgG in serum was used to determine HCMV serostatus. MIGEC was used to demultiplex reads and group reads by UMI, and MiTCR was used to assemble and quantify clonotypes. To remove erroneous sequences, TCR cDNA sequences were retained only when supported by two or more reads. The tcR package was used for downstream repertoire analysis, with clonotypes matched between fractions based on CDR3 nucleotide sequence plus V segment. VDJmatch was used to annotate antigen specificity against VDJdb, with one amino acid substitution in CDR3 allowed.

The specimen sequenced was CD8+ T cells sorted from blood. The chain was built from TRBV5-1 and TRBJ2-7; possibly the D gene is TRBD2, per 6 matching bases. This TCR was recovered from a woman between 18 and 30 years old in good health. The sequenced DNA: TGCGCCAGCAGCGAGTCGGGCGGGATTTACGAGCAGTACTTC. Its protein product is CASSESGGIYEQYF.